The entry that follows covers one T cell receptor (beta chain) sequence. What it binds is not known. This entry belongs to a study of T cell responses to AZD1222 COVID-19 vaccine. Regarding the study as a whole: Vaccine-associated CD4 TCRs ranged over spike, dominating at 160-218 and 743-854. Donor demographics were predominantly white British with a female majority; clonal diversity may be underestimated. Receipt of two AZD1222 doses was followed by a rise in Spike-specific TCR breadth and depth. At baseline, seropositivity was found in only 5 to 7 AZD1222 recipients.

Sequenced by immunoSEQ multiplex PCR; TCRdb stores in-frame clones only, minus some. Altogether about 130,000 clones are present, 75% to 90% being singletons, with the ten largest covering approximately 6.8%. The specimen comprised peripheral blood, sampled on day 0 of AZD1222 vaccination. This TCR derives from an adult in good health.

The CDR3 DNA is TGTGCCAGCTCACCACTGAACTGGAATGAGCAGTTCTTC. The encoded protein is CASSPLNWNEQFF. The J gene is TRBJ2-1, the V gene TRBV18; D remains ambiguous. The CDR3 is 13 amino acids. The V and J ends lost 1 base and 7 bases respectively, with 8 bases between them. Germline CDR1 reads KGHSH; CDR2 reads LQKENI.